This TCR beta chain comes out of a study of blood T cell repertoires in COVID-19. Study overall: Sites across the United States, Italy and Spain contributed samples from acute and convalescent COVID-19. In each case, the material was cDNA or gDNA derived from T cells, B-cell-depleted T cells, or PBMCs.

This CDR3 is built from 15 residues. Trimming removed 4 bases from V and 5 bases from J, with 18 bases in between. Germline CDR1 reads MDHEN; CDR2 reads SYDVKM. Per the study methods: Amplifying reference gene primers gave estimates of nucleated cell counts. The data were produced by immunoSEQ multiplex PCR, yet TCRdb's version contains in-frame clones alone and is incomplete. V, J and clone size reflect that table, while D and trimming were determined from the DNA. The sample comprises 130,000 or so clones, around three quarters of which are singletons, and approximately 16% rests with the top ten. The gene calls are TRBV28 and TRBJ2-7, with a possible D match to TRBD1 (5 bases). This receptor was taken from a man in his sixties with active or convalescent COVID-19. The sequenced sample was peripheral blood. The DNA for the CDR3 is TGTGCCAGCAGTTCCCGTGAGCTGTGGGGCGACGAGCAGTACTTC. Amino acids: CASSSRELWGDEQYF.